The sequence of this TCR beta chain was determined in a study of T cell responses to AZD1222 COVID-19 vaccine. Study-level results: Possibly, clonal diversity was underestimated; donors were largely white British and included more females.

Libraries were prepared by immunoSEQ multiplex PCR; TCRdb keeps only in-frame clonotypes and omits some of them. Among 160,000 or so clones listed, 80% to 90% were seen once. As regards this clone: Antigen: not known.

There are 16 residues in the CDR3. CDR1 is SEHNR and CDR2 is FQNEAQ in the germline V gene (reference sequence). J gave up 0 bases and V 5 bases, and 4 bases lay outside the gene matches. Sequenced material: peripheral blood, taken 28 days after the second dose of the MenACWY control vaccine. This chain joins TRBV7-9 and TRBJ2-1; 10 nucleotides agree with TRBD2. This receptor was taken from an adult who received the MenACWY meningococcal vaccine as a control. CDR3 in amino acids: CASSPLAGASYNEQFF. Here the CDR3 DNA reads TGTGCCAGCAGCCCTCTAGCGGGAGCCTCCTACAATGAGCAGTTCTTC.